These 9 T cell receptor beta chains share one sample of origin, sequenced in a study of patients and donors after allogeneic stem cell transplantation. Via MiXCR, TCRdb re-called the RT-PCR reads, giving one row per CDR3 protein. This sample has over 350,000 distinct CDR3 sequences; roughly 17% occur once, and the top ten carry around 7.2%. The sequenced material came from blood, either unsorted or a sorted T cell fraction (not recorded which). The source of these receptors is a human donor who was either an allogeneic HSCT recipient or a stem cell or donor lymphocyte infusion donor (not recorded which). It is not recorded whose cells these are; they may come from a transplant donor.

This clonotype was seen a single time. This chain uses TRBV7-9 with TRBJ2-7; maybe TRBD1 (6 bases). The germline CDR1 and CDR2 sequences are SEHNR and FQNEAQ (reference sequence). The CDR3 has 16 residues. Trimming pared 5 bases from V and 1 base from J, leaving 18 bases between. CDR3 in amino acids: CASSRTPGQTSYEQYF. CDR3 nucleotides: TGTGCCAGCAGCAGAACTCCTGGACAGACATCCTACGAGCAGTACTTC.

The chain is built from TRBV12-5 and TRBJ2-5; TRBD1 agrees at 9 bases. The CDR3 has 15 amino acids. V lost 3 bases, J lost 3 bases, and 5 bases stayed unmatched. CDR1 and CDR2 from the germline V gene are LGHNT and FRNRAP. CDR3 sequence (DNA): TGTGCTAGTGGTTTATCCGGGACAGGGAAAGAGACCCAGTACTTC. Protein: CASGLSGTGKETQYF. Variable domain in full (rest from reference TRBV12-5 and TRBJ2-5): DARVTQTPRHKVTEMGQEVTMRCQPILGHNTVFWYRQTMMQGLELLAYFRNRAPLDDSGMPKDRFSAEMPDATLATLKIQPSEPRDSAVYFCASGLSGTGKETQYFGPGTRLLVL.

The genes are TRBV4-1 and TRBJ2-1; 12 positions match TRBD2. The CDR3 covers 15 residues. CDR1 is MGHRA, CDR2 YSYEKL, per germline. Trimming at V came to 5 bases and at J to 7 bases, leaving 6 bases not matched to a gene. CDR3 DNA sequence: TGCGCCAGCAGCAGGGAGACTAGCGGGAGAAATGAGCAGTTCTTC. As protein: CASSRETSGRNEQFF.

This clonotype was recorded at least ten times. The chain joins TRBV5-1 to TRBJ2-2, with D unclear. This CDR3 contains 15 residues. Germline V gene data show CDR1 as SGHRS and CDR2 as YFSETQ. V shed 1 base and J shed 1 base, with 8 bases lying between them. The CDR3 bases are TGCGCCAGCAGCTTGATCTACGGGAACACCGGGGAGCTGTTTTTT. It codes for CASSLIYGNTGELFF. The full variable domain, with the rest looked up from reference TRBV5-1 and TRBJ2-2, is KAGVTQTPRYLIKTRGQQVTLSCSPISGHRSVSWYQQTPGQGLQFLFEYFSETQRNKGNFPGRFSGRQFSNSRSEMNVSTLELGDSALYLCASSLIYGNTGELFFGEGSRLTVL.

The chain combines TRBV12-3 or TRBV12-4 with TRBJ2-5, with a possible D match to TRBD2 (6 bases). The V end was cut by 7 bases, the J end by 5 bases, with 20 bases between. This CDR3 has 15 amino acids. CDR3 amino acids: CASTLSGLRGETQYF. The CDR3 region has the DNA TGTGCCAGCACTCTCTCGGGATTACGGGGGGAGACCCAGTACTTC.

This clonotype has just a few counts. This chain links TRBV27 with TRBJ2-7, with 10 bases lining up with TRBD1. The CDR3 has 14 residues. Trimming at V came to 10 bases and at J to 4 bases, leaving 10 bases not matched to a gene. Looked up from germline, CDR1 is MNHEY and CDR2 is SMNVEV (reference sequence). The CDR3 here is CATARGTGAYEQYF. As DNA, the CDR3 is TGTGCCACCGCCCGAGGGACAGGGGCGTACGAGCAGTACTTC.

DNA of the CDR3: TGCAGTGCTAGCTTGGTAGCGGGAACCCGAGGCACAGATACGCAGTATTTT. Protein sequence: CSASLVAGTRGTDTQYF. The chain couples TRBV20-1 to TRBJ2-3; 8 nucleotides line up with TRBD2. The CDR3 loop spans 17 amino acids. Trimming cost V 3 bases and J 1 base; bases outside gene matches: 12. Germline loops: CDR1 DFQATT, CDR2 SNEGSKA (reference sequence).

A single count supports this clonotype. A junction end diverges from the germline sequence, so it may reflect a read error. The genes are TRBV7-7 and TRBJ2-2; 9 bases map to TRBD1. CDR3 size: 15 residues. CDR1 is SSHAT and CDR2 is FNYEAQ in the germline V gene (reference sequence). Here the CDR3 DNA reads TGTGCTAGCAGCGGGTCCGGGACAGGGTCCGGGGAGCTGTTTTTT. Translating gives CASSGSGTGSGELFF. The variable domain in full, with the rest retrieved from reference TRBV7-7 and TRBJ2-2, is GAGVSQSPRYKVTKRGQDVTLRCDPISSHATLYWYQQALGQGPEFLTYFNYEAQPDKSGLPSDRFSAERPEGSISTLTIQRTEQRDSAMYRCASSGSGTGSGELFFGEGSRLTVL.

This sequence joins TRBV6-1 and TRBJ2-4, with a weak D call TRBD1 (7 bases). This CDR3 contains 17 residues. In germline, CDR1 is MNHNS, CDR2 SASEGT. V was trimmed by 9 bases and J by 0 bases, leaving 21 bases between them. CDR3 in amino acids: CASPPGGQPLAKNIQYF. CDR3 bases: TGTGCCAGTCCACCAGGGGGGCAGCCTCTAGCCAAAAACATTCAGTACTTC.